What follows are 29 T cell receptor beta chains derived from one specimen sequenced in a study of blood T cell repertoires in COVID-19. Generated by immunoSEQ multiplex PCR, the TCRdb table keeps only in-frame clones and is missing some. The table shows roughly 250,000 clones, with 75% to 95% occurring only once. Sequenced sample: PBMCs or T cells enriched from blood (not recorded which). Receptor source: a woman younger than 35 who had recovered from COVID-19.

V usage is TRBV28 and J usage is TRBJ1-2, with D possibly being TRBD1 (6 bases). There are 18 residues in the CDR3. V gave up 6 bases and J gave up 5 bases, with 28 bases separating them. Germline CDR1 MDHEN, CDR2 SYDVKM. The CDR3 is CASREDRPLSPLIYGYTF. CDR3 nucleotides: TGTGCCAGCAGAGAAGACAGGCCGCTATCACCTCTTATTTATGGCTACACCTTC.

This chain connects TRBV12-3 or TRBV12-4 to TRBJ1-5; 8 nucleotides match TRBD1. The CDR3 extends over 13 amino acids. V lost 6 bases, J lost 8 bases, and 6 bases stayed unmatched. The CDR3 here is CASSTGGGEPQHF. For the CDR3, the DNA is TGTGCCAGCAGCACAGGGGGAGGGGAGCCCCAGCATTTT.

Only one count was recorded for this clone. The CDR3 is CASSPGGGEQYF. The CDR3, as DNA: TGTGCCAGCAGCCCGGGGGGGGGCGAGCAGTACTTC. This chain joins TRBV5-4 and TRBJ2-7, with 8 bases that match TRBD2. The V segment lost 4 bases and the J segment 6 bases; nucleotides outside the gene matches: 3. CDR3 length equals 12 residues. Germline CDR1 is SGHNT and CDR2 is YYREEE (reference sequence). Based on the CDR3 plus reference TRBV5-4 and TRBJ2-7, the full variable domain is ETGVTQSPTHLIKTRGQQVTLRCSSQSGHNTVSWYQQALGQGPQFIFQYYREEENGRGNFPPRFSGLQFPNYSSELNVNALELDDSALYLCASSPGGGEQYFGPGTRLTVT.

The chain links TRBV3-1 (or the pseudogene TRBV3-2) to TRBJ2-1; 13 bases agree with TRBD2. Germline loops: CDR1 LGHDT, CDR2 YNNKEL (reference sequence). V shed 1 base, J shed 7 bases, and the junction held 13 bases outside the gene matches. The CDR3 extends over 19 amino acids. As DNA, the CDR3 is TGTGCCAGCAGCCAAGTTCTACTAGCGGGAGGGCGCCGCGCAAATGAGCAGTTCTTC. Its translation is CASSQVLLAGGRRANEQFF.

In DNA form, the CDR3 reads TGTGCCAGCTCACCTGCCAGGGACAGCTCCTATAATTCACCCCTCCACTTT. Translation gives CASSPARDSSYNSPLHF. The V and J genes are TRBV18 and TRBJ1-6; 7 nucleotides agree with TRBD1. There are 17 residues in the CDR3. CDR1 is KGHSH and CDR2 is LQKENI in the germline V gene. The J segment lost 0 bases and the V segment lost 3 bases, leaving 5 bases of the junction unmatched.

The J gene is TRBJ2-2, the V gene TRBV15; weak D call: TRBD2 (6 bases). Germline V gives CDR1 LNHNV, CDR2 YYDKDF (reference sequence). CDR3 length: 14 residues. V was clipped by 8 bases and J by 0 bases, with 10 bases between them. The DNA of the CDR3 is TGTGCCACCCAGGTAGCGGCGAACACCGGGGAGCTGTTTTTT. It encodes CATQVAANTGELFF.

CDR3 sequence (DNA): TGTGCCAGCAGCTTGAGGGGCTCCGGGACAGCTAATTCACCCCTCCACTTT. It translates to CASSLRGSGTANSPLHF. This sequence joins TRBV5-6 and TRBJ1-6; 7 nucleotides match TRBD1. J was trimmed by 6 bases and V by 1 base; bases with no gene match: 10. The CDR3 extends over 17 amino acids. Germline values: CDR1 SGHDT, CDR2 YYEEEE.

This clone was seen just once. This chain links TRBV7-8 with TRBJ2-3; a possible D gene is TRBD1 (5 bases). From germline, CDR1 is SGHVS and CDR2 FQNEAQ. The CDR3 sequence is 18 residues long. Between the trimmed V and J ends, which lost 2 bases and 3 bases, there was a span of 21 bases. CDR3 nucleotide sequence: TGTGCCAGCAGCTTATCGGGCCGAGACAGCTCAGGGACAGATACGCAGTATTTT. Translating gives CASSLSGRDSSGTDTQYF.

The rearrangement links TRBV7-9 to TRBJ1-6; unclear D gene. The germline V gene has CDR1 SEHNR and CDR2 FQNEAQ (reference sequence). Between the trimmed V and J ends, which lost 5 bases and 5 bases, there was a span of 13 bases. The CDR3 contains 15 residues. CDR3 DNA: TGTGCCAGCAGCCCCCCGGCAGGTCATAATTCACCCCTCCACTTT. Protein product: CASSPPAGHNSPLHF.

This chain connects TRBV15 to TRBJ1-6; a weak D match, TRBD1 (5 bases). Per the germline V gene, CDR1 is LNHNV and CDR2 is YYDKDF (reference sequence). V lost 2 bases to trimming and J lost 4 bases, with 9 bases between them. CDR3 length: 15 residues. The CDR3 nucleotides read TGTGCCACCAGCAGACCGGGACTGTATAATTCACCCCTCCACTTT. This translates into CATSRPGLYNSPLHF. The full variable domain, with the rest looked up from reference TRBV15 and TRBJ1-6, is DAMVIQNPRYQVTQFGKPVTLSCSQTLNHNVMYWYQQKSSQAPKLLFHYYDKDFNNEADTPDNFQSRRPNTSFCFLDIRSPGLGDTAMYLCATSRPGLYNSPLHFGNGTRLTVT.

The chain couples TRBV7-3 to TRBJ2-2, with 7 bases fitting TRBD1. This CDR3 is 14 amino acids long. Per germline, CDR1 SGHTA and CDR2 FQGTGA. V trimming: 6 bases; J trimming: 2 bases; junction bases outside the gene matches: 3. The CDR3 DNA reads TGTGCCAGCAGACGGGACAGCAACACCGGGGAGCTGTTTTTT. Protein: CASRRDSNTGELFF.

The chain carries TRBV11-3 and TRBJ2-1; D may be TRBD2 (5 bases). Trimming took 5 bases from V and 7 from J, leaving 18 bases between them. Germline V gene sequence: CDR1 SGHNT, CDR2 YENEEA. CDR3 length: 15 residues. This CDR3 reads CASSLRSGFSNEQFF. CDR3 nucleotide sequence: TGTGCCAGCAGCCTACGATCGGGGTTCTCGAATGAGCAGTTCTTC.

This chain uses TRBV5-5 with TRBJ1-5; possibly TRBD1 for D (5 bases). CDR1 is SGHKS and CDR2 is YYEKEE in the germline V gene (reference sequence). This CDR3 is 13 amino acids long. Trimming left V 2 bases short and J 8 bases short, with 11 bases between. CDR3 sequence reads: CASSFNWGEPQHF. Written as DNA, the CDR3 is TGTGCCAGCAGCTTTAATTGGGGGGAGCCCCAGCATTTT.

This chain links TRBV5-1 with TRBJ2-7; D is possibly TRBD2 (6 bases). Trimming removed 7 bases from V and 2 bases from J, with 10 bases in between. CDR3 size: 12 residues. Per the germline V gene, CDR1 is SGHRS and CDR2 is YFSETQ. The CDR3 spells CASRRDAYEQYF. DNA of the CDR3: TGCGCCAGCCGGAGGGACGCCTACGAGCAGTACTTC.

This chain joins TRBV24-1 and TRBJ1-2; D is unclear. V lost 1 base, J lost 8 bases, and 10 bases lay in between. The CDR3 length is 13 residues. Germline lookup yields CDR1 KGHDR and CDR2 SFDVKD. The DNA of the CDR3 is TGTGCCACCAGTGATTTTTCCGGAGGGGGCTACACCTTC. Translating it yields CATSDFSGGGYTF.

The chain couples TRBV12-5 to TRBJ1-2, with D perhaps TRBD1 (5 bases). The germline V and J ends were trimmed by 7 bases and 0 bases, with 18 bases remaining between them. The CDR3 loop spans 16 amino acids. CDR1 LGHNT and CDR2 FRNRAP come from the germline V gene. In DNA form, the CDR3 reads TGTGCTAGTGACCCCGGGCAGGGCCGAGCTAACTATGGCTACACCTTC. Translated: CASDPGQGRANYGYTF.

This sequence joins TRBV7-8 and TRBJ1-6; D unclear. The V end was cut by 2 bases, the J end by 2 bases, with 4 bases between. The CDR3 has 14 amino acids. Germline V CDR1 and CDR2: SGHVS, FQNEAQ. CDR3 sequence: CASSLQTYNSPLHF. The CDR3 coding sequence is TGTGCCAGCAGCTTACAGACCTATAATTCACCCCTCCACTTT.

The rearrangement uses TRBV9 and TRBJ2-3, with TRBD1 as a possible D gene (5 bases). The germline V gene has CDR1 SGDLS and CDR2 YYNGEE. The CDR3 spans 16 residues. Trimming took 0 bases from V and 2 from J, leaving 13 bases between them. The CDR3 reads CASSVGVGRDTDTQYF. In DNA form, the CDR3 reads TGTGCCAGCAGCGTAGGGGTGGGGCGAGACACAGATACGCAGTATTTT. Looking up the rest from reference TRBV9 and TRBJ2-3 gives the full variable domain: DSGVTQTPKHLITATGQRVTLRCSPRSGDLSVYWYQQSLDQGLQFLIQYYNGEERAKGNILERFSAQQFPDLHSELNLSSLELGDSALYFCASSVGVGRDTDTQYFGPGTRLTVL.

This clone occurred a few times. CDR3 protein: CASSLEDRGGAEAFF. CDR3 bases: TGTGCCAGCAGCTTGGAGGACAGGGGAGGGGCTGAAGCTTTCTTT. V gene TRBV5-5 combines with J gene TRBJ1-1, with TRBD1 matching over 9 bases. The CDR3 has 15 residues. J lost 6 bases, V lost 0 bases, and 6 bases had no gene match. The germline gives CDR1 SGHKS, CDR2 YYEKEE (reference sequence).

This clone has only a few counts. The V gene is TRBV18, the J gene TRBJ2-3; D unresolved. Trimming left V 3 bases short and J 7 bases short, with 8 bases between. CDR1 KGHSH and CDR2 LQKENI come from the germline V gene. The CDR3 sequence is 12 residues long. The CDR3 nucleotides read TGTGCCAGCTCACCCGAAGACTATACGCAGTATTTT. It codes for CASSPEDYTQYF. Looking up the rest from reference TRBV18 and TRBJ2-3 gives the full variable domain: NAGVMQNPRHLVRRRGQEARLRCSPMKGHSHVYWYRQLPEEGLKFMVYLQKENIIDESGMPKERFSAEFPKEGPSILRIQQVVRGDSAAYFCASSPEDYTQYFGPGTRLTVL.

This clone showed up many times. The chain is built from TRBV28 and TRBJ1-1; 7 positions agree with TRBD1. V shed 7 bases, J shed 5 bases, and the junction held 7 bases outside the gene matches. Germline V gene data show CDR1 as MDHEN and CDR2 as SYDVKM. CDR3 size: 13 residues. The CDR3: CASNPGGGTEAFF. The CDR3 nucleotides read TGTGCCAGCAACCCAGGGGGAGGTACTGAAGCTTTCTTT.

The chain carries TRBV7-8 and TRBJ1-1; D not resolved. CDR1 is SGHVS and CDR2 is FQNEAQ in the germline V gene. V gave up 5 bases and J gave up 1 base, with 11 bases separating them. The CDR3 contains 14 residues. Here the CDR3 DNA reads TGTGCCAGCAGCCCACGGCCGGGGAACACTGAAGCTTTCTTT. Its protein product is CASSPRPGNTEAFF.

This clone was counted once. The chain combines TRBV5-1 with TRBJ2-1, with D uncertain. This CDR3 contains 16 residues. V shed 3 bases and J shed 7 bases, with 20 bases lying between them. Germline V lookup: CDR1 SGHRS, CDR2 YFSETQ. CDR3 region: CASSWSGSGAANEQFF. The CDR3 nucleotides read TGCGCCAGCAGCTGGTCCGGGTCGGGTGCGGCTAATGAGCAGTTCTTC.

The chain joins TRBV7-2 to TRBJ1-1; 7 bases are a match to TRBD1. This CDR3 has 15 residues. The germline V gene has CDR1 SGHTA and CDR2 FQGNSA. V was pared by 3 bases and J by 2 bases, with 6 bases of the junction left unmatched. In DNA, the CDR3 is TGTGCCAGCAGCTTGGGGGACAGCGGAAACACTGAAGCTTTCTTT. Amino acid sequence: CASSLGDSGNTEAFF.

This clone was found a few times. The rearrangement joins TRBV10-3 to TRBJ1-6; D might be TRBD1 (5 bases). This CDR3 comprises 14 residues. In germline, CDR1 is ENHRY, CDR2 SYGVKD. V gave up 6 bases and J gave up 7 bases, with 13 bases separating them. The CDR3 DNA follows: TGTGCCATCAGCACGCAGGGTCAGAATTCACCCCTCCACTTT. Translated: CAISTQGQNSPLHF.

The chain links TRBV5-1 to TRBJ1-2, with 9 bases fitting TRBD1. This CDR3 is built from 13 residues. CDR1 and CDR2 from the germline V gene are SGHRS and YFSETQ. V was pared by 4 bases and J by 6 bases, with 4 bases of the junction left unmatched. CDR3 bases: TGCGCCAGCAGCCCCAGGACAGGGGATGGCTACACCTTC. This gives the protein CASSPRTGDGYTF.

This chain uses TRBV25-1 with TRBJ1-4, with 12 bases identical to TRBD1. Germline trimming cut 4 bases from V and 6 bases from J; bases unmatched to any gene: 6. There are 16 residues in the CDR3. Germline loops: CDR1 MGHDK, CDR2 SYGVNS. CDR3 region: CASSVGQGAYDEKLFF. DNA for the CDR3: TGTGCCAGCAGTGTGGGACAGGGGGCCTACGATGAAAAACTGTTTTTT.

The chain employs TRBV5-4 and TRBJ2-1; possibly TRBD2 for D (5 bases). This CDR3 spans 15 amino acids. The germline V and J ends were trimmed by 0 bases and 6 bases, with 13 bases remaining between them. The germline gives CDR1 SGHNT, CDR2 YYREEE (reference sequence). The DNA for the CDR3 is TGTGCCAGCAGCTTGGAGGGCGAGGGCGCCAATGAGCAGTTCTTC. Its translation is CASSLEGEGANEQFF.

The V and J genes are TRBV7-9 and TRBJ2-2; weak D call: TRBD2 (7 bases). The CDR3 has 15 residues. Germline-derived CDR1 and CDR2 are SEHNR and FQNEAQ (reference sequence). Trimming left V 8 bases short and J 0 bases short, with 13 bases between. DNA for the CDR3: TGTGCCAGCGACGCGGGGGCCGCGAACACCGGGGAGCTGTTTTTT. Translated: CASDAGAANTGELFF.